This T cell receptor beta chain was found in a study of T cells after yellow fever vaccination. Turning to the study itself: The SMART-Seq v4 Ultra Low Input method served to prepare the low-cell-number fractions.

This clonotype was seen only a few times. What it binds is unknown. Trimming took 6 bases from V and 9 from J, leaving 9 bases between them. Germline CDR1 is SEHNR and CDR2 is FQNEAQ (reference sequence). This CDR3 is built from 12 residues. Whole-study findings and limits: Re-detected after boosting: most primary clones, about 96% of CD4 and under 90% of CD8.

Generation of TCR cDNA used 5'RACE template switching (which added a universal primer site and UMIs). TCRdb re-called the 5' RACE reads with MiXCR, one entry per CDR3 protein. The sample has about 370,000 distinct CDR3 sequences, around a tenth seen once. The chain employs TRBV7-9 and TRBJ1-6, with a tentative D call TRBD1 (5 bases). The receptor was isolated from a man younger than 35 who received the YFV17D yellow fever vaccine. The specimen comprised PBMCs, sampled on the day of the first yellow fever vaccination. The CDR3: CASSPGFSPLHF. The CDR3 bases are TGTGCCAGCAGTCCAGGGTTTTCACCCCTCCACTTT.